This TCR beta chain was recovered during a study of circulating CD8 cells and anti-PD-1 response in melanoma. By frequency in the sample, this clonotype is large. Using around 14 ng of total RNA, TCR libraries were made with the QIAseq Immune Repertoire TCR panel. TCRdb reprocessed the reads with MiXCR, giving one entry per CDR3 protein. This table holds some 450 distinct CDR3 sequences, under 11% found once. The trim removed 0 bases at V and 5 bases at J, leaving 7 bases unmatched. Germline-derived CDR1 and CDR2 are SGDLS and YYNGEE. The CDR3 is 15 residues long. Sorting of live CD3+CD8+TCRalphabeta+ cells by PD-1 and/or TIGIT gave four subsets.

This receptor was identified in a human donor with melanoma. The chain carries TRBV9 and TRBJ2-5; 7 bases map to TRBD2. Sequencing was performed on CD8+ T cells from PBMCs, taken at baseline or after one month of anti-PD-1 therapy (not recorded which). The CDR3 reads CASSVEAGVWETQYF. The CDR3 coding sequence is TGTGCCAGCAGCGTAGAGGCGGGGGTGTGGGAGACCCAGTACTTC.